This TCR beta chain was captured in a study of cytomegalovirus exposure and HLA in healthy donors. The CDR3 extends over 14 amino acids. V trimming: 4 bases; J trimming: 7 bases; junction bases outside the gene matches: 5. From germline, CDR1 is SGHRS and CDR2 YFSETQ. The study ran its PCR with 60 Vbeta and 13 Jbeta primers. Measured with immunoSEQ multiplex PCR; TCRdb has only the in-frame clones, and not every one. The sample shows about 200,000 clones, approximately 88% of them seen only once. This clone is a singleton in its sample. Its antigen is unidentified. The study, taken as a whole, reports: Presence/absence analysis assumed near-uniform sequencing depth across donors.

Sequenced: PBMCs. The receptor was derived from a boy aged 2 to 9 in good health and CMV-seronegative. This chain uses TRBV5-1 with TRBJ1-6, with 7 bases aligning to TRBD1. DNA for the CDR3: TGCGCCAGCAGCCCGGGACAGCAAAATTCACCCCTCCACTTT. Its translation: CASSPGQQNSPLHF. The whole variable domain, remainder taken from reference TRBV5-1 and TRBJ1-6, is KAGVTQTPRYLIKTRGQQVTLSCSPISGHRSVSWYQQTPGQGLQFLFEYFSETQRNKGNFPGRFSGRQFSNSRSEMNVSTLELGDSALYLCASSPGQQNSPLHFGNGTRLTVT.